One and the same sample provided the 30 T cell receptor beta chains below, sequenced in a study of blood T cell repertoires in COVID-19. Assay used: immunoSEQ multiplex PCR; TCRdb lists only in-frame clones, some missing. The table includes around 90,000 clones, approximately 92% detected once. Sequencing input: peripheral blood. The receptors stem from a woman aged 60-70 years with active COVID-19.

This clone was observed a single time. This chain joins TRBV7-9 and TRBJ2-3; 7 bases are a match to TRBD1. With 5 bases clipped from V and 4 bases from J, the junction kept 15 bases outside the gene matches. Germline V CDR1 and CDR2: SEHNR, FQNEAQ (reference sequence). The CDR3 has 17 residues. CDR3 sequence (DNA): TGTGCCAGCAGCACCAGAGGACAGGCAAATAGGGCAGATACGCAGTATTTT. Its translation: CASSTRGQANRADTQYF.

The chain recombines TRBV28 with TRBJ1-5; D remains unclear. V was clipped by 2 bases and J by 4 bases, with 6 bases between them. CDR3 size: 13 residues. CDR1 MDHEN and CDR2 SYDVKM come from the germline V gene. The CDR3 spells CASSLDSNQPQHF. CDR3 DNA sequence: TGTGCCAGCAGTTTAGACTCTAATCAGCCCCAGCATTTT. Full variable domain (rest looked up from reference TRBV28 and TRBJ1-5): DVKVTQSSRYLVKRTGEKVFLECVQDMDHENMFWYRQDPGLGLRLIYFSYDVKMKEKGDIPEGYSVSREKKERFSLILESASTNQTSMYLCASSLDSNQPQHFGDGTRLSIL.

This clone has just one count. A read error may account for a junction end that differs from germline. CDR3 sequence: CAISQGQRNTEASF. The CDR3 DNA is TGTGCCATCAGTCAGGGGCAGCGGAACACTGAAGCTTCCTTT. This chain uses TRBV10-3 with TRBJ1-1; a possible D gene is TRBD1 (6 bases). The CDR3 loop spans 14 amino acids. Germline V lookup: CDR1 ENHRY, CDR2 SYGVKD.

The chain has TRBV9 and TRBJ2-3, with TRBD1 matching over 9 bases. V dropped 4 bases and J dropped 9; count of bases not matched to a gene: 12. This CDR3 comprises 15 residues. Germline V gives CDR1 SGDLS, CDR2 YYNGEE. In nucleotides, the CDR3 is TGTGCCAGCAGCCCGACAGGGGGAATTATGGTAACGCAGTATTTT. This encodes CASSPTGGIMVTQYF.

The CDR3 loop reads CASRNGLGQETQYF. DNA for the CDR3: TGTGCCAGCAGAAACGGACTTGGCCAAGAGACCCAGTACTTC. The chain has TRBV6-5 and TRBJ2-5; possible D gene TRBD2, 5 bases. Between the trimmed V and J ends, which lost 6 bases and 1 base, there was a span of 12 bases. The germline CDR1 and CDR2 sequences are MNHEY and SVGAGI. The length of the CDR3 is 14 residues.

V and J are TRBV5-1 and TRBJ2-7; possibly TRBD2 for D (6 bases). Trimming removed 0 bases from V and 5 bases from J, with 6 bases in between. The CDR3 covers 12 residues. Germline lookup yields CDR1 SGHRS and CDR2 YFSETQ. The chain's CDR3 is CASSLGGDEQYF. CDR3 coding DNA: TGCGCCAGCAGCTTGGGGGGGGACGAGCAGTACTTC.

The chain employs TRBV19 and TRBJ2-7, with TRBD2 identical over 13 bases. This CDR3 comprises 15 residues. Germline V gene data show CDR1 as LNHDA and CDR2 as SQIVND (reference sequence). J gave up 3 bases and V 5 bases, and 4 bases lay outside the gene matches. The CDR3 DNA reads TGTGCCAGTAGTCGGGGACTAGCGGGGAACTACGAGCAGTACTTC. It yields the protein CASSRGLAGNYEQYF.

In this sample, this clone turned up once. The gene calls are TRBV5-6 and TRBJ2-3, with TRBD2 matching 13 bases. There are 16 residues in the CDR3. The germline V gene encodes CDR1 SGHDT and CDR2 YYEEEE. V was pared by 5 bases and J by 2 bases, with 5 bases of the junction left unmatched. The CDR3 is CASSPGLAGDTDTQYF. In nucleotides, the CDR3 is TGTGCCAGCAGTCCCGGACTAGCGGGAGACACAGATACGCAGTATTTT.

The J gene is TRBJ1-5, the V gene TRBV5-5; a weak D match, TRBD1 (6 bases). The CDR3 is 14 amino acids. Germline CDR1 and CDR2: SGHKS and YYEKEE (reference sequence). Between the trimmed V and J ends, which lost 2 bases and 6 bases, there was a span of 12 bases. The CDR3 spells CASSFYRDGQPQHF. The CDR3 DNA follows: TGTGCCAGCAGCTTTTACAGGGACGGTCAGCCCCAGCATTTT.

This chain connects TRBV2 to TRBJ1-5, with 10 bases lining up with TRBD1. The V segment lost 4 bases and the J segment 2 bases; nucleotides outside the gene matches: 2. CDR3 length: 15 residues. Germline lookup yields CDR1 SNHLY and CDR2 FYNNEI. This CDR3 is CASSGGQGGNQPQHF. The CDR3 coding sequence is TGTGCCAGCAGTGGAGGACAGGGGGGCAATCAGCCCCAGCATTTT.

The gene calls are TRBV7-2 and TRBJ2-3; D gene uncertain. CDR1 is SGHTA, CDR2 FQGNSA, per germline. The V end lost 1 base, the J end lost 2 bases, and 4 bases lay between the germline ends. This CDR3 contains 13 residues. For the CDR3, the DNA is TGTGCCAGCAGCTTAGTCTCCACAGATACGCAGTATTTT. It codes for CASSLVSTDTQYF. Based on the CDR3 plus reference TRBV7-2 and TRBJ2-3, the full variable domain is GAGVSQSPSNKVTEKGKDVELRCDPISGHTALYWYRQSLGQGLEFLIYFQGNSAPDKSGLPSDRFSAERTGGSVSTLTIQRTQQEDSAVYLCASSLVSTDTQYFGPGTRLTVL.

This chain joins TRBV6-6 and TRBJ1-5, with TRBD1 identical over 8 bases. The CDR3 extends over 17 amino acids. V lost 5 bases and J lost 4; bases outside the gene matches: 13. From germline, CDR1 is MNHNY and CDR2 SVGAGI (reference sequence). As DNA, the CDR3 is TGTGCCAGCAGTCAAACAGGGGGAGGTTTTCGTAATCAGCCCCAGCATTTT. Amino acid sequence: CASSQTGGGFRNQPQHF.

The chain employs TRBV6-5 and TRBJ2-5, with 12 bases fitting TRBD2. Germline V gene lookup returns CDR1 MNHEY and CDR2 SVGAGI. There are 16 residues in the CDR3. The V and J ends lost 4 bases and 1 base, in that order; junction bases with no gene match: 4. CDR3 bases: TGTGCCAGCAGTTCCCGACTAGCGGGGGCCCAAGAGACCCAGTACTTC. This sequence encodes CASSSRLAGAQETQYF.

The chain joins TRBV5-1 to TRBJ2-5, with D perhaps matching TRBD2 (5 bases). Trimming shortened V by 4 bases and J by 4 bases, and 14 bases separated the two germline ends. CDR1 SGHRS and CDR2 YFSETQ come from the germline V gene. This CDR3 region has 14 residues. CDR3 nucleotide sequence: TGCGCCAGCAGCCCCGACGGGGTAGGAGAGACCCAGTACTTC. Translating gives CASSPDGVGETQYF.

This clone appeared a few times. The rearrangement joins TRBV7-2 to TRBJ1-6; D perhaps matches TRBD1 (6 bases). With 3 bases removed from V and 6 bases from J, the gap between germline ends came to 9 bases. This CDR3 has 14 amino acids. Germline loops: CDR1 SGHTA, CDR2 FQGNSA. The CDR3 loop reads CASSFGRGNSPLHF. In nucleotides, the CDR3 is TGTGCCAGCAGCTTCGGCAGGGGTAATTCACCCCTCCACTTT.

The sample holds one count of this clone. The chain links TRBV5-4 to TRBJ2-5; D gene uncertain. This CDR3 has 15 residues. CDR1 is SGHNT and CDR2 is YYREEE in the germline V gene (reference sequence). Trimming stripped 0 bases from V and 2 bases from J, with 11 bases between. As DNA, the CDR3 is TGTGCCAGCAGCTTGGAGGCAGCGTGGCAAGAGACCCAGTACTTC. Amino acids: CASSLEAAWQETQYF.

The chain joins TRBV28 to TRBJ2-2; TRBD2 agrees at 15 bases. Germline-derived CDR1 and CDR2 are MDHEN and SYDVKM. The trim removed 8 bases at V and 6 bases at J, leaving 10 bases unmatched. This CDR3 spans 17 amino acids. CDR3 loop: CASRRTSGGGAPGELFF. The CDR3 DNA reads TGTGCCAGCCGGCGGACTAGCGGGGGGGGAGCACCCGGGGAGCTGTTTTTT.

The chain links TRBV13 to TRBJ2-5, with 12 bases that match TRBD2. V trimming: 5 bases; J trimming: 2 bases; junction bases outside the gene matches: 3. Germline loops: CDR1 PRHDT, CDR2 FYEKMQ (reference sequence). This CDR3 is 15 amino acids long. For the CDR3, the DNA is TGTGCCAGCAGCCACGGGACTAGCGGGCAAGAGACCCAGTACTTC. Encoded protein: CASSHGTSGQETQYF.

The CDR3 DNA reads TGTGCCTGGAGCGGGGCCAGGGGGCAGCCCCAGCATTTT. It encodes CAWSGARGQPQHF. The chain uses TRBV30 and TRBJ1-5, with 7 bases identical to TRBD1. The V segment lost 3 bases and the J segment 7 bases; nucleotides outside the gene matches: 6. This CDR3 spans 13 amino acids. Per germline, CDR1 GTSNPN and CDR2 SVGIG (reference sequence).

V and J are TRBV3-1 (or the pseudogene TRBV3-2) and TRBJ1-6; D call uncertain. Germline lookup yields CDR1 LGHDT and CDR2 YNNKEL (reference sequence). The CDR3 loop spans 12 amino acids. With 7 bases removed from V and 8 bases from J, the gap between germline ends came to 9 bases. CDR3 sequence: CASKLHDSPLHF. DNA for the CDR3: TGTGCCAGCAAACTCCATGATTCACCCCTCCACTTT.

The genes are TRBV9 and TRBJ1-4, with a weak D call TRBD1 (6 bases). The CDR3 contains 16 residues. Germline V lookup: CDR1 SGDLS, CDR2 YYNGEE. Trimming shortened V by 2 bases and J by 3 bases, and 14 bases separated the two germline ends. CDR3 in amino acids: CASSVTTGTPNEKLFF. CDR3 in DNA: TGTGCCAGCAGCGTTACTACAGGGACGCCTAATGAAAAACTGTTTTTT.

The J gene is TRBJ2-7, the V gene TRBV5-4, with 8 bases identical to TRBD1. Trimming at V came to 4 bases and at J to 4 bases, leaving 7 bases not matched to a gene. The germline CDR1 and CDR2 sequences are SGHNT and YYREEE (reference sequence). This CDR3 region has 14 residues. This CDR3 is CASSTGQGQYEQYF. The CDR3 DNA sequence: TGTGCCAGCAGCACAGGACAGGGTCAGTACGAGCAGTACTTC.

The genes are TRBV19 and TRBJ2-7, with TRBD2 matching 7 bases. CDR1 and CDR2 (germline): LNHDA, SQIVND (reference sequence). With 1 base clipped from V and 6 bases from J, the junction kept 3 bases outside the gene matches. This CDR3 is built from 13 residues. The CDR3 bases are TGTGCCAGTAGTATAGGTTCGGGAGGCGAGCAGTACTTC. Protein sequence: CASSIGSGGEQYF.

V usage is TRBV9 and J usage is TRBJ1-5; D is possibly TRBD1 (6 bases). The germline V gene encodes CDR1 SGDLS and CDR2 YYNGEE. The CDR3 extends over 14 amino acids. V was cut by 6 bases and J by 5 bases, with 15 bases left in between. In DNA form, the CDR3 reads TGTGCCAGCACCGAAAGCCCAGGGGATCAGCCCCAGCATTTT. Translating gives CASTESPGDQPQHF. The full variable domain, with the rest looked up from reference TRBV9 and TRBJ1-5, is DSGVTQTPKHLITATGQRVTLRCSPRSGDLSVYWYQQSLDQGLQFLIQYYNGEERAKGNILERFSAQQFPDLHSELNLSSLELGDSALYFCASTESPGDQPQHFGDGTRLSIL.

This clone was recorded only once. The rearrangement links TRBV9 to TRBJ2-1; D might be TRBD2 (6 bases). The CDR3 sequence is 17 residues long. The germline V gene has CDR1 SGDLS and CDR2 YYNGEE. Trimming pared 4 bases from V and 6 bases from J, leaving 23 bases between. CDR3 protein: CASSSTSSGLRGNEQFF. In DNA, the CDR3 is TGTGCCAGCAGCTCTACTAGTTCCGGACTGCGGGGCAATGAGCAGTTCTTC.

The V call is TRBV5-4, the J call TRBJ2-1, with D perhaps TRBD1 (5 bases). Germline values: CDR1 SGHNT, CDR2 YYREEE (reference sequence). The ends were cut back, 0 bases at V and 2 bases at J, with 12 bases in the middle. The CDR3 totals 16 residues. The CDR3 region has the DNA TGTGCCAGCAGCTTGGCCCAGACAGTGACCTACAATGAGCAGTTCTTC. This translates into CASSLAQTVTYNEQFF.

This chain connects TRBV19 to TRBJ1-1; D unresolved. From germline, CDR1 is LNHDA and CDR2 SQIVND (reference sequence). V was cut by 0 bases and J by 3 bases, with 8 bases left in between. The CDR3 extends over 14 amino acids. The CDR3 bases are TGTGCCAGTAGTATAGATCCCTCTTACACTGAAGCTTTCTTT. Its translation: CASSIDPSYTEAFF.

The rearrangement links TRBV28 to TRBJ2-1; D is perhaps TRBD2 (6 bases). Germline lookup yields CDR1 MDHEN and CDR2 SYDVKM. V was pared by 5 bases and J by 0 bases, with 20 bases between. The CDR3 contains 18 residues. CDR3 amino acids: CASSPTKLAVYSYNEQFF. CDR3 in DNA: TGTGCCAGCAGTCCAACCAAATTAGCGGTCTACTCCTACAATGAGCAGTTCTTC.

The chain recombines TRBV29-1 with TRBJ1-2; D is uncertain. Looked up from germline, CDR1 is SQVTM and CDR2 is ANQGSEA. V was clipped by 1 base and J by 0 bases, with 6 bases between them. This CDR3 has 13 amino acids. CDR3 DNA: TGCAGCGTTGAAGCGGGGTCTAACTATGGCTACACCTTC. Encoded protein: CSVEAGSNYGYTF. Together with reference TRBV29-1 and TRBJ1-2, the CDR3 gives the full variable domain: SAVISQKPSRDICQRGTSLTIQCQVDSQVTMMFWYRQQPGQSLTLIATANQGSEATYESGFVIDKFPISRPNLTFSTLTVSNMSPEDSSIYLCSVEAGSNYGYTFGSGTRLTVV.

This clone was picked up one time. Written as DNA, the CDR3 is TGTGCCAGCAGCACCACCGGGGGACCCTACGAGCAGTACTTC. As protein: CASSTTGGPYEQYF. The rearrangement uses TRBV11-2 and TRBJ2-7; tentatively, D is TRBD2 (6 bases). The germline V gene encodes CDR1 SGHAT and CDR2 FQNNGV. The CDR3 is made up of 14 amino acids. V lost 5 bases and J 2 bases, leaving 13 bases between the germline ends.